This record concerns one T cell receptor (beta chain) sequence. This record comes from a study of blood T cell repertoires in COVID-19. Study background: Some COVID-19 samples were acute and others convalescent; all came from the United States, Italy and Spain. In each case, the material was cDNA or gDNA derived from T cells, B-cell-depleted T cells, or PBMCs.

The CDR3 has 16 amino acids. V dropped 2 bases and J dropped 0 bases, with 8 bases sitting between them. The germline V gene has CDR1 MNHNY and CDR2 SVGAGI (reference sequence). Original processing notes: From reference gene primer amplification, estimates of nucleated cell counts were derived. Here immunoSEQ multiplex PCR was the method, and the copy in TCRdb shows in-frame clones only, minus some. V and J calls plus clone size are reproduced from that table; the DNA served to infer D and trimming. The sample consists of approximately 100,000 clones, about 90% of them appearing once. This clonotype originated in a woman in her sixties or seventies with acute or convalescent COVID-19. The genes are TRBV6-6 and TRBJ2-6, with D hard to call. Sequencing was carried out using peripheral blood. The CDR3 DNA is TGTGCCAGCAGTTACCCCCCCCGCTCTGGGGCCAACGTCCTGACTTTC. It codes for CASSYPPRSGANVLTF.